A selection of T cell receptor beta chains follows, all from one sample in a study of PD-L1 blockade in urothelial cancer. TCRdb's copy holds only in-frame clones and misses some; the assay was immunoSEQ multiplex PCR. The table shows 50,000 or so clones, with roughly 82% occurring only once. The source material was PBMCs, sampled around atezolizumab (anti-PD-L1) treatment. The receptors originated from a man between 65 and 79 years old with urothelial cancer. CDR3s include the opening cysteine and the closing phenylalanine or tryptophan. A D gene is named only where the DNA matches it firmly. Clone size, where shown, is once, few, many, or a class for clones that have expanded.

14,-,TRBD2,TRBV5-1,CASSLVAGAGEQYF
14,-,-,TRBV5-4,CASSPTLDTGELFF
13,once,-,TRBV5-1,CASSLFPQETQYF
15,once,-,TRBV6-5,CASSSQGSMNTEAFF
15,-,TRBD2,TRBV2,CASSVSGRNANEQFF
15,few,-,TRBV5-1,CASSFKVGGTYGYTF
13,-,TRBD1,TRBV12-5,CASGLGTAYEQYF
14,-,TRBD1,TRBV5-1,CASSLGQGIHEQYF
16,-,TRBD2,TRBV29-1,CSVALGVAGVYNEQFF
11,few,-,TRBV7-2,CASSLLYEQYF
11,-,-,TRBV5-1,CASSGETIKYF
16,once,TRBD2,TRBV7-9,CASSPTAGGPRDEQFF
12,-,-,TRBV2,CASRVVSYEQYF
17,-,-,TRBV23-1,CASSQSVGGVSNQPQHF
15,once,TRBD2,TRBV11-2,CASSLGVAGAYEQYF
18,-,TRBD2,TRBV7-2,CASSLGPLRTSGSNEQFF
15,-,-,TRBV4-1,CASSQEISSGNTIYF
16,-,TRBD1,TRBV27,CASSRTGTGSVLGQFF
17,-,TRBD2,TRBV4-1,CASSQDASGRMADTQYF
14,-,-,TRBV5-1,CASSPSISDTEAFF
16,few,-,TRBV28,CASSSPGKNSPYEQYF
15,-,TRBD2,TRBV5-1,CASSLQSGRAGELFF